This T cell receptor beta chain was documented in a study of blood T cells in healthy people across ages. General observations from the study: It was the long-lived donors that had more naive CD4+ cells and higher diversity than aged donors.

A second roughly 7 to 11 cycle PCR used barcoded and J-beta primers. MiXCR, applied by TCRdb to the 5' RACE reads, yields one record per CDR3 protein. The repertoire holds about 1,500,000 distinct CDR3 sequences, with about 30% as singletons. This clonotype was seen many times. Its cognate antigen is unknown. The V gene's germline CDR1 is SQVTM and CDR2 ANQGSEA. CDR3 length equals 13 residues. Losses at the gene ends were 6 bases for V and 5 bases for J; bases not matched to a gene: 9. V gene TRBV29-1 combines with J gene TRBJ2-7; 8 nucleotides agree with TRBD1. The receptor comes from a woman in her 30s in good health. The source material was blood. CDR3 protein: CSVQGAIFDEQYF. The CDR3 coding sequence is TGCAGCGTCCAGGGGGCAATCTTCGACGAGCAGTACTTC.